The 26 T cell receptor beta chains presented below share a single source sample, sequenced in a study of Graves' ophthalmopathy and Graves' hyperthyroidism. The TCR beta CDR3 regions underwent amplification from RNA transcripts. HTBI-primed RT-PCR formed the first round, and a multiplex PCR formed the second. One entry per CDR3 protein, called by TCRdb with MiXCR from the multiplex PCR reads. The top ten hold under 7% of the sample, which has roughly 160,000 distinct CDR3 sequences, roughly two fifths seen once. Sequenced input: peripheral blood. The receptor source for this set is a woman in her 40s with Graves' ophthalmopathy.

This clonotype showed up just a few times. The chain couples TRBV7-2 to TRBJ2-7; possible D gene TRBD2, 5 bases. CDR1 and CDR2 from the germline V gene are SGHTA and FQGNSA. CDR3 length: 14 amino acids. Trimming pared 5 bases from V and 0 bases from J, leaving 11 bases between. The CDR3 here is CASSPDFSSYEQYF. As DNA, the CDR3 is TGTGCCAGCAGCCCGGACTTTAGCTCCTACGAGCAGTACTTC.

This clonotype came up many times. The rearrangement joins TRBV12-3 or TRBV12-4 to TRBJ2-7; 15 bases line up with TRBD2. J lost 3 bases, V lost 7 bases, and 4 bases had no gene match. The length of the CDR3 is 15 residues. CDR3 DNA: TGTGCCAGCACCTTGGGACTAGCGGGAGGCTACGAGCAGTACTTC. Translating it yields CASTLGLAGGYEQYF.

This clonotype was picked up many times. CDR3 protein: CASRKIQGYEQYF. The CDR3 DNA follows: TGTGCCAGCAGAAAAATCCAGGGATACGAGCAGTACTTC. The chain has TRBV2 and TRBJ2-7, with D tentatively TRBD1 (5 bases). The CDR3 totals 13 residues. Germline CDR1 and CDR2: SNHLY and FYNNEI. Between the trimmed V and J ends, which lost 6 bases and 4 bases, there was a span of 13 bases. The complete variable domain, with remaining parts taken from reference TRBV2 and TRBJ2-7, reads EPEVTQTPSHQVTQMGQEVILRCVPISNHLYFYWYRQILGQKVEFLVSFYNNEISEKSEIFDDQFSVERPDGSNFTLKIRSTKLEDSAMYFCASRKIQGYEQYFGPGTRLTVT.

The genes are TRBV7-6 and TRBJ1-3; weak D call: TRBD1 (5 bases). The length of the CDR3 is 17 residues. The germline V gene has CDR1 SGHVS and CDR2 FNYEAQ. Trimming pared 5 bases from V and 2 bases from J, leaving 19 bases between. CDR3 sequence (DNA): TGTGCCAGCAGCCCCCGCTGGGGGGGAGTAGCTGGAAACACCATATATTTT. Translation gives CASSPRWGGVAGNTIYF.

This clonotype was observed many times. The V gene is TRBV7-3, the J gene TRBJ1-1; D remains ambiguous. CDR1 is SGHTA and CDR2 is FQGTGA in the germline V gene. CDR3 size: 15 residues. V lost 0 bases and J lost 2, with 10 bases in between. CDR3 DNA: TGTGCCAGCAGCTTAACCCCAGGACTCAACACTGAAGCTTTCTTT. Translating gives CASSLTPGLNTEAFF.

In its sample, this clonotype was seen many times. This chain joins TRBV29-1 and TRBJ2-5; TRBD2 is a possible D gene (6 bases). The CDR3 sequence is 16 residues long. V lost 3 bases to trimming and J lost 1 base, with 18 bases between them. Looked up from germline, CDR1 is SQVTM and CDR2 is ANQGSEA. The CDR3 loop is CSVDGARLDIQETQYF. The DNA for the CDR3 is TGCAGCGTTGACGGGGCCCGACTAGACATCCAAGAGACCCAGTACTTC.

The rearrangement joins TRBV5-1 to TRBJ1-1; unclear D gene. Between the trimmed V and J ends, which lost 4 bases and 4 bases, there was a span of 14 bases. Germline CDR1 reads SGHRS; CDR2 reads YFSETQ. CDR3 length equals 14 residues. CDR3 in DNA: TGCGCCAGCAGCCCCTGGGCAGAAGGCACTGAAGCTTTCTTT. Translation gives CASSPWAEGTEAFF. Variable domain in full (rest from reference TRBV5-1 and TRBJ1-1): KAGVTQTPRYLIKTRGQQVTLSCSPISGHRSVSWYQQTPGQGLQFLFEYFSETQRNKGNFPGRFSGRQFSNSRSEMNVSTLELGDSALYLCASSPWAEGTEAFFGQGTRLTVV.

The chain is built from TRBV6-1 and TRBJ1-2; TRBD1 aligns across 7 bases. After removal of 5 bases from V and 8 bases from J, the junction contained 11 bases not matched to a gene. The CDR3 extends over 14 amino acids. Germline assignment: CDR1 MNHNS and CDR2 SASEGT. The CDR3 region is CASSTGDGLGGYTF. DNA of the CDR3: TGTGCCAGCAGTACAGGGGACGGGCTAGGGGGCTACACCTTC.

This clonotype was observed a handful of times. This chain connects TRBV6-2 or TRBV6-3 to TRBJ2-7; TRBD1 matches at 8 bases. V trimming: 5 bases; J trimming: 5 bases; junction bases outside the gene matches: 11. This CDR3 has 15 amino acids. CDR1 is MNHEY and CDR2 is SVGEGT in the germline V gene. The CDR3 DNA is TGTGCCAGCAGTGACCAACCGACAGGGGTAAACGAGCAGTACTTC. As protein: CASSDQPTGVNEQYF.

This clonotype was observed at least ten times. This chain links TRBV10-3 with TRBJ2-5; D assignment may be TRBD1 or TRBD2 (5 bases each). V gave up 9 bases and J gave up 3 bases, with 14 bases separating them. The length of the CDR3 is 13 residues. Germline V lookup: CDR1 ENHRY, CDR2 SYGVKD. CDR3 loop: CAISRDGEETQYF. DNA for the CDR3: TGTGCCATAAGCCGGGACGGGGAAGAGACCCAGTACTTC.

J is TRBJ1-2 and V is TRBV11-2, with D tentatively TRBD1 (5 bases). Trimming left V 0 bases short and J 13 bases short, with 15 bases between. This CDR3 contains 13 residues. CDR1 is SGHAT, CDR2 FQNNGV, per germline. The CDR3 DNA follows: TGTGCCAGCAGCTTAGATCTCCGTGGGGGAGGCACCTTC. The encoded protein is CASSLDLRGGGTF.

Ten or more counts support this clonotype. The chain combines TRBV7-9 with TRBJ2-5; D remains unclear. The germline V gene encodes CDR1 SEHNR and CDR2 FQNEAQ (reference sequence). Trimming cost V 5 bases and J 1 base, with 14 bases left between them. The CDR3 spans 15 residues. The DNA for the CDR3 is TGTGCCAGCAGCCCCGGGTTCACCTTCCAAGAGACCCAGTACTTC. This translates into CASSPGFTFQETQYF.

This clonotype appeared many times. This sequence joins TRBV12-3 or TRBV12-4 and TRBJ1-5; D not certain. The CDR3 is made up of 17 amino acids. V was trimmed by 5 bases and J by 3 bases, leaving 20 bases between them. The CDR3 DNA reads TGTGCCAGCAGTCCGAGCCCAGTGCCCGGCCCCAATCAGCCCCAGCATTTT. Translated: CASSPSPVPGPNQPQHF.

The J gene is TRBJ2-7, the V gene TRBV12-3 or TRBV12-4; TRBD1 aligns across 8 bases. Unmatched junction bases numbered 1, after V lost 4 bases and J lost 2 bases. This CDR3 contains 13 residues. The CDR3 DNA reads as TGTGCCAGCAGTTGGACAGGGACCTACGAGCAGTACTTC. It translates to CASSWTGTYEQYF.

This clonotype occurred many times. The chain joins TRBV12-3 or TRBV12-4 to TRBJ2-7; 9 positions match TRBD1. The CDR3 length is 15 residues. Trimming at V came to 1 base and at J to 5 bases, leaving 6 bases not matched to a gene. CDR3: CASSLVGQGANEQYF. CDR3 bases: TGTGCCAGCAGTTTAGTGGGACAGGGAGCCAACGAGCAGTACTTC.

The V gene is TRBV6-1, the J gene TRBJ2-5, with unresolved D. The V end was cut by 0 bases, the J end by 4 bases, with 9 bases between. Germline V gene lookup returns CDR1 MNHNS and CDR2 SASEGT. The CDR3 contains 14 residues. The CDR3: CASSEAPLIETQYF. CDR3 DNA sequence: TGTGCCAGCAGTGAAGCCCCATTGATAGAGACCCAGTACTTC.

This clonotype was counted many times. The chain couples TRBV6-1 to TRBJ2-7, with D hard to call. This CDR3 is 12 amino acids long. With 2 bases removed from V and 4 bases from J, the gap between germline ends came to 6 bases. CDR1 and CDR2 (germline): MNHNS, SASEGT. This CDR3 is CASSETRYEQYV. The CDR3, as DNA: TGTGCCAGCAGTGAAACCAGGTACGAGCAGTACGTC.

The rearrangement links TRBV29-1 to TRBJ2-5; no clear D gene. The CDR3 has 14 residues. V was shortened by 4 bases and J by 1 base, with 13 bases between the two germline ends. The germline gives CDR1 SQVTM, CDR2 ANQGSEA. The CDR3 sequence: CSVGQGAAQETQYF. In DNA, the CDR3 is TGCAGCGTTGGGCAAGGCGCGGCCCAAGAGACCCAGTACTTC.

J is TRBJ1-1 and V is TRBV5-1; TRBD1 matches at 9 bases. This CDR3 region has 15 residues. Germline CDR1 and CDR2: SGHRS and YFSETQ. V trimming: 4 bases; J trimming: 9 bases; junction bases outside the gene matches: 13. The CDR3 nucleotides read TGCGCCAGCAGCGAACCCGGGACAGGGAGGCTTCAAGCTTTCTTT. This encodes CASSEPGTGRLQAFF.

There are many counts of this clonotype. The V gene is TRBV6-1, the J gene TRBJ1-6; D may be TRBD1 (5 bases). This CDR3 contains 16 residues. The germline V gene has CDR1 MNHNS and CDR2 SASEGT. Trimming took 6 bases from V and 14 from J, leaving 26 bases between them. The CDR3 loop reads CASSQGAGTLTAALHF. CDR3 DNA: TGTGCCAGCAGCCAAGGGGCAGGAACTCTCACCGCGGCCCTCCACTTT.

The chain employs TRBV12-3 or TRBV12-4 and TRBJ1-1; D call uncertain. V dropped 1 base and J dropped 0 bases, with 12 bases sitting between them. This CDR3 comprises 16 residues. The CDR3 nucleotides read TGTGCCAGCAGTTTAGGGGGATGGGGAATGAACACTGAAGCTTTCTTT. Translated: CASSLGGWGMNTEAFF.

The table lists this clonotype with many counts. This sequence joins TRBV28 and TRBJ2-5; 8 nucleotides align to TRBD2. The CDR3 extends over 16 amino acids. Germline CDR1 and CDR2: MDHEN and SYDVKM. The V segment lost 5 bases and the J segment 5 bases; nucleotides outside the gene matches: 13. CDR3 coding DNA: TGTGCCAGCAGTCTCCCCCGGAGCGGGGGATTGGAGACCCAGTACTTC. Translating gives CASSLPRSGGLETQYF.

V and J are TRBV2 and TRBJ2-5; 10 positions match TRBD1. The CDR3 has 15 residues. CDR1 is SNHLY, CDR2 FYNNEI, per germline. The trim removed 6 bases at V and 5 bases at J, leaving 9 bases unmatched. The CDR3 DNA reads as TGTGCCAGCAGCGCTCGGACAGGGGGGGACGAGACCCAGTACTTC. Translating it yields CASSARTGGDETQYF. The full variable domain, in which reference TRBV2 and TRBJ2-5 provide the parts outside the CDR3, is EPEVTQTPSHQVTQMGQEVILRCVPISNHLYFYWYRQILGQKVEFLVSFYNNEISEKSEIFDDQFSVERPDGSNFTLKIRSTKLEDSAMYFCASSARTGGDETQYFGPGTRLLVL.

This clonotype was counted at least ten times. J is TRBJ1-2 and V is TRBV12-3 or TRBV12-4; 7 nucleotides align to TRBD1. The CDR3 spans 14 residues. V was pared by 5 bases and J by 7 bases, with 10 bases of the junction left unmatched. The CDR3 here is CASSRRTGLSGYTF. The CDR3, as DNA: TGTGCCAGCAGTCGAAGGACAGGTTTAAGTGGCTACACCTTC.

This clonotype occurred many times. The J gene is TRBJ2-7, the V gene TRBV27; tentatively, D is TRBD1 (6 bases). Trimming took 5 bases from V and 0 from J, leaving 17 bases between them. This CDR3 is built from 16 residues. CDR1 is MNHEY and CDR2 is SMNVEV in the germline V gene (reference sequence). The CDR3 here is CASSQHRDLYSYEQYF. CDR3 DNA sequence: TGTGCCAGCAGTCAACACAGGGATCTCTACTCCTACGAGCAGTACTTC.

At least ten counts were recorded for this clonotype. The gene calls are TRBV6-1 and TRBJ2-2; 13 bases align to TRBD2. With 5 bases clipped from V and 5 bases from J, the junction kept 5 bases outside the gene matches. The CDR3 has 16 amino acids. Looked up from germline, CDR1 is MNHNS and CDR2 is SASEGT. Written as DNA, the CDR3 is TGTGCCAGCAGTAAGACTAGCGGGGGGCGAACCGGGGAGCTGTTTTTT. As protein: CASSKTSGGRTGELFF.